Shown below are 18 T cell receptor beta chains from a single sample sequenced in a study of radiotherapy plus CTLA-4 blockade in lung cancer. Produced via immunoSEQ multiplex PCR; TCRdb's table is partial and in-frame only. The profile shows 75,000 to 100,000 clones, 60% to 75% of them singletons. Specimen: peripheral blood, collected from a patient treated with radiotherapy plus ipilimumab. These receptors originate from a human donor with non-small cell lung cancer who had a partial response to radiotherapy plus ipilimumab. Some clones in this sample may be carry-over from other donors' samples.

This clone was found once. CDR3 bases: TGTGCCAGCAGTCGAATAGCGGGGGGGCCCCCGGATACGCAGTATTTT. Protein sequence: CASSRIAGGPPDTQYF. The chain joins TRBV11-3 to TRBJ2-3, with TRBD2 matching over 11 bases. The germline V gene has CDR1 SGHNT and CDR2 YENEEA. The CDR3 sequence is 16 residues long. J gave up 6 bases and V 6 bases, and 11 bases lay outside the gene matches. Complete variable domain (other parts from reference TRBV11-3 and TRBJ2-3): EAGVVQSPRYKIIEKKQPVAFWCNPISGHNTLYWYLQNLGQGPELLIRYENEEAVDDSQLPKDRFSAERLKGVDSTLKIQPAELGDSAVYLCASSRIAGGPPDTQYFGPGTRLTVL.

This clone was observed a single time. The chain recombines TRBV6-5 with TRBJ2-1; weak D call: TRBD2 (6 bases). Germline lookup yields CDR1 MNHEY and CDR2 SVGAGI. The CDR3 loop spans 16 amino acids. Trimming removed 2 bases from V and 9 bases from J, with 20 bases in between. The DNA for the CDR3 is TGTGCCAGCAGTTACGGTCTTAGCGGTCGTGGGGGTGAGCAGTTCTTC. Encoded protein: CASSYGLSGRGGEQFF.

The chain joins TRBV5-1 to TRBJ2-4; TRBD2 matches at 8 bases. CDR3 length: 18 residues. Germline loops: CDR1 SGHRS, CDR2 YFSETQ. Trimming took 0 bases from V and 3 from J; bases not matched to a gene: 11. The CDR3 bases are TGCGCCAGCAGCTTGGGTCACGGGGGGGCGAGTCTCAAAAACATTCAGTACTTC. Protein product: CASSLGHGGASLKNIQYF.

V and J are TRBV7-9 and TRBJ2-7; D remains ambiguous. Germline CDR1 and CDR2: SEHNR and FQNEAQ (reference sequence). The CDR3 loop spans 12 amino acids. Trimming left V 3 bases short and J 6 bases short, with 9 bases between. The CDR3 region is CASSFSVLEQYF. DNA of the CDR3: TGTGCCAGCAGCTTTAGTGTCCTCGAGCAGTACTTC.

This chain uses TRBV28 with TRBJ1-1; no firm D call. The CDR3 contains 13 residues. V shed 5 bases and J shed 1 base, with 8 bases lying between them. Germline-derived CDR1 and CDR2 are MDHEN and SYDVKM. CDR3 protein: CASSVPRNTEAFF. Here the CDR3 DNA reads TGTGCCAGCAGTGTCCCGAGGAACACTGAAGCTTTCTTT.

V usage is TRBV7-9 and J usage is TRBJ2-7; D uncertain. Germline CDR1 and CDR2: SEHNR and FQNEAQ (reference sequence). The CDR3 runs 13 residues. The germline V and J ends were trimmed by 5 bases and 0 bases, with 8 bases remaining between them. The CDR3 DNA sequence: TGTGCCAGCAGCGGAACAGTCTCCTACGAGCAGTACTTC. It translates to CASSGTVSYEQYF.

This clone occurred a few times. The chain couples TRBV6-1 to TRBJ2-1, with D possibly TRBD2 on 7 matching bases. V dropped 5 bases and J dropped 8 bases, with 16 bases sitting between them. The germline V gene encodes CDR1 MNHNS and CDR2 SASEGT. CDR3 length: 14 amino acids. CDR3 sequence reads: CASSPSRGGDEQFF. The CDR3, as DNA: TGTGCCAGCAGTCCGAGCAGAGGGGGGGATGAGCAGTTCTTC.

V gene TRBV2 combines with J gene TRBJ2-3, with 12 positions matching TRBD2. V lost 5 bases and J lost 6; bases outside the gene matches: 6. The CDR3 covers 15 residues. The germline gives CDR1 SNHLY, CDR2 FYNNEI. The CDR3 nucleotides are TGTGCCAGCAGTTTAGGACTAGCGGGGTCCGATACGCAGTATTTT. It translates to CASSLGLAGSDTQYF.

This chain joins TRBV6-1 and TRBJ2-3; tentatively, D is TRBD1 (6 bases). The CDR3 has 14 residues. Trimming pared 3 bases from V and 3 bases from J, leaving 10 bases between. The germline gives CDR1 MNHNS, CDR2 SASEGT. This CDR3 is CASSDLQGTDTQYF. Here the CDR3 DNA reads TGTGCCAGCAGTGATTTACAGGGTACAGATACGCAGTATTTT.

The rearrangement joins TRBV5-1 to TRBJ2-3, with 10 bases identical to TRBD1. Germline V gene data show CDR1 as SGHRS and CDR2 as YFSETQ. The CDR3 is 20 residues long. Unmatched junction bases numbered 13, after V lost 0 bases and J lost 0 bases. DNA for the CDR3: TGCGCCAGCAGCTTGGAGACGGGACAGGGGTCTATTTCAAGCACAGATACGCAGTATTTT. Protein sequence: CASSLETGQGSISSTDTQYF.

The CDR3 sequence: CASSPKTTGTPSYEQYF. CDR3 coding DNA: TGCGCCAGCAGCCCAAAAACTACAGGGACCCCTTCCTACGAGCAGTACTTC. The chain combines TRBV5-1 with TRBJ2-7; perhaps TRBD1 as D (6 bases). Per germline, CDR1 SGHRS and CDR2 YFSETQ. Trimming stripped 4 bases from V and 1 base from J, with 21 bases between. This CDR3 is built from 17 residues.

The V and J genes are TRBV5-1 and TRBJ1-1, with a possible D match to TRBD1 (6 bases). The CDR3 runs 16 residues. V was clipped by 3 bases and J by 1 base, with 16 bases between them. The germline V gene has CDR1 SGHRS and CDR2 YFSETQ. The DNA for the CDR3 is TGCGCCAGCAGCTGGCGACAGGCCGGCGGGAACACTGAAGCTTTCTTT. Its translation is CASSWRQAGGNTEAFF.

The V gene is TRBV19, the J gene TRBJ2-1; TRBD2 agrees at 9 bases. The J segment lost 3 bases and the V segment lost 3 bases, leaving 3 bases of the junction unmatched. Germline V gene data show CDR1 as LNHDA and CDR2 as SQIVND (reference sequence). The CDR3 runs to 15 residues. CDR3 DNA: TGTGCCAGTAGTATTACTAGCGGGCACTACAATGAGCAGTTCTTC. This encodes CASSITSGHYNEQFF.

CDR3 in amino acids: CASSPGQNTEAFF. For the CDR3, the DNA is TGTGCCAGCAGCCCCGGACAAAACACTGAAGCTTTCTTT. The chain links TRBV5-5 to TRBJ1-1, with D possibly matching TRBD1 (5 bases). Germline CDR1 reads SGHKS; CDR2 reads YYEKEE (reference sequence). There are 13 residues in the CDR3. Trimming removed 4 bases at V and 2 bases at J, with 9 bases between.

The table lists this clone with a few counts. This chain uses TRBV10-2 with TRBJ2-7, with 9 positions matching TRBD1. The CDR3 runs to 14 residues. V was clipped by 6 bases and J by 6 bases; unmatched bases: 9. CDR1 is WSHSY and CDR2 is SAAADI in the germline V gene. CDR3: CASRTPGQGSEQYF. Here the CDR3 DNA reads TGCGCCAGCAGAACACCGGGACAGGGATCCGAGCAGTACTTC.

The rearrangement uses TRBV6-5 and TRBJ2-1; 9 bases are a match to TRBD2. Trimming took 5 bases from V and 8 from J; bases not matched to a gene: 7. CDR1 and CDR2 (germline): MNHEY, SVGAGI. This CDR3 region has 14 residues. Here the CDR3 reads CASSGAGGPDEQFF. In nucleotides, the CDR3 is TGTGCCAGCAGTGGGGCGGGAGGGCCGGATGAGCAGTTCTTC.

V gene TRBV11-2 combines with J gene TRBJ2-2; tentative D call: TRBD2 (5 bases). The germline V gene encodes CDR1 SGHAT and CDR2 FQNNGV. Trimming pared 4 bases from V and 7 bases from J, leaving 13 bases between. There are 14 residues in the CDR3. CDR3 amino acids: CASSSQVGVGELFF. The CDR3 DNA is TGTGCCAGCAGCTCGCAGGTCGGGGTCGGGGAGCTGTTTTTT.

The J gene is TRBJ2-3, the V gene TRBV7-3, with 13 positions matching TRBD2. CDR3 length: 16 amino acids. Trimming cost V 5 bases and J 5 bases; bases outside gene matches: 7. From germline, CDR1 is SGHTA and CDR2 FQGTGA. CDR3 DNA sequence: TGTGCCAGCAGCCCGAGACTAGCGGGAGGTTTAGATACGCAGTATTTT. Translated, it gives CASSPRLAGGLDTQYF.